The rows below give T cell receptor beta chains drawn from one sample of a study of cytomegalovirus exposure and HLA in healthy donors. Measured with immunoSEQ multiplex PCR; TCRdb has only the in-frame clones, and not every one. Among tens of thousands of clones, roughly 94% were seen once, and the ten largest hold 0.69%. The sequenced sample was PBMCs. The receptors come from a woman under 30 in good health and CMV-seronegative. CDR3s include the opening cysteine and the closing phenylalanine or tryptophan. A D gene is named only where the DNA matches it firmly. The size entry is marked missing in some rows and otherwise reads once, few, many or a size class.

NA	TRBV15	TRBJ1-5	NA	CATSRDRGPQHF	TGTGCCACCAGCAGAGATCGGGGGCCCCAGCATTTT
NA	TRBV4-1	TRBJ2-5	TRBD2	CASSASGVQETQYF	TGCGCCAGCAGCGCTAGCGGGGTGCAAGAGACCCAGTACTTC
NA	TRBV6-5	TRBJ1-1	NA	CASSYSTGNTEAFF	TGTGCCAGCAGTTACTCGACGGGGAACACTGAAGCTTTCTTT
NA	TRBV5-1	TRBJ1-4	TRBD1	CASSPQGANEKLFF	TGCGCCAGCAGCCCGCAGGGGGCTAATGAAAAACTGTTTTTT
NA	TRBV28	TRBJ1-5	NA	CASSLPTGNNQPQHF	TGTGCCAGCAGTCTGCCCACAGGGAACAATCAGCCCCAGCATTTT
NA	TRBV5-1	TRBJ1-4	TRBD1	CASSPGQVNEKLFF	TGCGCCAGCAGCCCGGGACAGGTTAATGAAAAACTGTTTTTT
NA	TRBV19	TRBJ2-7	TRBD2	CASSISDWRGFLEQYF	TGTGCCAGTAGTATATCGGATTGGCGGGGGTTCCTCGAGCAGTACTTC
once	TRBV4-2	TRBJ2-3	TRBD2	CASSQAGGRAVDTQYF	TGTGCCAGCAGCCAAGCTGGCGGGAGGGCCGTAGATACGCAGTATTTT
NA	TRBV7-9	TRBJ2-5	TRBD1	CASSLSGGAPGETQYF	TGTGCCAGCAGCTTATCAGGGGGAGCTCCGGGGGAGACCCAGTACTTC
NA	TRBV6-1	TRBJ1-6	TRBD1	CASSEASGTGYSPLHF	TGTGCCAGCAGTGAAGCGTCCGGGACAGGCTATTCACCCCTCCACTTT
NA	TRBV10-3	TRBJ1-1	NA	CAISVGGAAFF	TGTGCCATCAGTGTAGGGGGTGCGGCTTTCTTT
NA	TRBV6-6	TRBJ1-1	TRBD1	CASSRRDRELGTEAFF	TGTGCCAGCAGTCGCCGGGACAGGGAATTAGGCACTGAAGCTTTCTTT
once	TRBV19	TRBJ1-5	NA	CASSNRPQPQHF	TGTGCCAGTAGTAACAGGCCTCAGCCCCAGCATTTT
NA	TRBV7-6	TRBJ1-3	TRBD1	CASSRGDSTNTIYF	TGTGCCAGCAGCAGGGGGGACAGCACAAACACCATATATTTT
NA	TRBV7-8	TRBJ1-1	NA	CASSLDQGRGAFF	TGTGCCAGCAGCTTAGACCAGGGAAGAGGAGCTTTCTTT
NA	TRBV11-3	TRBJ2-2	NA	CASGQLNTGELFF	TGTGCCAGTGGACAACTGAACACCGGGGAGCTGTTTTTT
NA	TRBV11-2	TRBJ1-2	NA	CASSLGFRVNYGYTF	TGTGCCAGCAGCTTAGGGTTCAGGGTGAACTATGGCTACACCTTC
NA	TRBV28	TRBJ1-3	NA	CASRSTGNGNTIYF	TGTGCCAGCAGATCTACAGGGAATGGAAACACCATATATTTT
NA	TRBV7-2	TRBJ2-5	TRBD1	CASSLALWTGGETQYF	TGTGCCAGCAGCTTAGCGTTGTGGACAGGGGGAGAGACCCAGTACTTC
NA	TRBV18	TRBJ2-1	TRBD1	CASSTGTGNYNEQFF	TGTGCCAGCTCAACCGGGACAGGGAACTACAATGAGCAGTTCTTC
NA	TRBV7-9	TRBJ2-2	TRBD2	CASSLPLLAGSNTGELFF	TGTGCCAGCAGCTTACCCCTTCTAGCGGGATCGAACACCGGGGAGCTGTTTTTT
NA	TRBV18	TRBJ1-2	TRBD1	CASSGGQGTLGGYTF	TGTGCCAGCTCAGGTGGACAGGGAACACTTGGTGGCTACACCTTC
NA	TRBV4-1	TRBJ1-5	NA	CASSPKRQGTYSNQPQHF	TGCGCCAGCAGCCCCAAACGGCAGGGGACCTATAGCAATCAGCCCCAGCATTTT
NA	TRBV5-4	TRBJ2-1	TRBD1	CASSRGQGSPLDEQFF	TGTGCCAGCAGCCGAGGACAGGGGAGCCCGCTCGATGAGCAGTTCTTC
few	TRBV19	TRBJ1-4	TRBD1	CASSPRTGTNEKLFF	TGTGCCAGTAGTCCGAGGACAGGGACTAATGAAAAACTGTTTTTT
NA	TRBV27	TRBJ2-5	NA	CASMGWAQETQYF	TGTGCCAGCATGGGCTGGGCTCAAGAGACCCAGTACTTC
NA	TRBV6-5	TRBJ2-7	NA	CASSYNSGGEQYF	TGTGCCAGCAGCTACAATTCAGGGGGGGAGCAGTACTTC
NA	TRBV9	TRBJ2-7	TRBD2	CASSVGTSGYEQYF	TGTGCCAGCAGCGTAGGGACTAGCGGCTACGAGCAGTACTTC
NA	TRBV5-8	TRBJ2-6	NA	CASSLQYSSGANVLTF	TGTGCCAGCAGTCTTCAATATAGCTCTGGGGCCAACGTCCTGACTTTC
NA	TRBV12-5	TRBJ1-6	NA	CASGIQARGSPLHF	TGTGCTAGTGGCATACAGGCTCGGGGGTCACCCCTCCACTTT
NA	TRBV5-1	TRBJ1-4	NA	CASSRGATNEKLFF	TGCGCCAGCAGCCGAGGAGCAACTAATGAAAAACTGTTTTTT
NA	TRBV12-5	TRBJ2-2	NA	CASGLVTGNTGELFF	TGTGCTAGTGGTTTGGTAACGGGGAACACCGGGGAGCTGTTTTTT
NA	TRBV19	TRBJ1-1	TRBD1	CASSPRQGEMNTEAFF	TGTGCCAGTAGTCCCCGTCAGGGGGAAATGAACACTGAAGCTTTCTTT
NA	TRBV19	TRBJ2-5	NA	CASSIGPMGARETQYF	TGTGCCAGTAGTATAGGCCCGATGGGGGCGAGGGAGACCCAGTACTTC
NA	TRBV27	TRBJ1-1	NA	CASSRTAGLGAEAFF	TGTGCCAGCAGTCGGACAGCCGGTTTAGGGGCTGAAGCTTTCTTT
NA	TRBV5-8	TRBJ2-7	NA	CASSFRGSSYEQYF	TGTGCCAGCAGCTTCAGGGGCAGCTCCTACGAGCAGTACTTC
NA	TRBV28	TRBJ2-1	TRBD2	CASSTRTSGRFNEQFF	TGTGCCAGCAGTACGAGGACTAGCGGGAGATTCAATGAGCAGTTCTTC
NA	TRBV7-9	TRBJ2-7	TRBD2	CASSLPSQGRALEQYF	TGTGCCAGCAGCTTACCCTCCCAAGGGAGGGCTCTCGAGCAGTACTTC
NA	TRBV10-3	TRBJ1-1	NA	CAISPSQGTASYTEAFF	TGTGCCATCAGTCCCTCCCAGGGTACGGCTTCGTACACTGAAGCTTTCTTT
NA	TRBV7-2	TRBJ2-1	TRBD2	CASSRIAGGIGEQFF	TGTGCCAGCAGTCGAATAGCGGGGGGGATAGGTGAGCAGTTCTTC
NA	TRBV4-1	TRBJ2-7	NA	CASSTQAAGATYEQYF	TGCGCCAGCAGCACGCAGGCCGCGGGGGCGACCTACGAGCAGTACTTC
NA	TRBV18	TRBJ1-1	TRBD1	CASSLYASRGDTEAFF	TGTGCCAGCTCACTCTACGCATCCAGGGGGGATACTGAAGCTTTCTTT
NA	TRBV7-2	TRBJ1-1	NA	CASTLPGITEAFF	TGTGCCAGCACCTTACCAGGGATAACTGAAGCTTTCTTT
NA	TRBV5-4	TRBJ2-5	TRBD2	CASSLETGGGETQYF	TGTGCCAGCAGCTTGGAAACGGGGGGTGGGGAGACCCAGTACTTC
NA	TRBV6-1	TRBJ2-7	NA	CASWGPGRGEQYF	TGTGCCAGCTGGGGGCCTGGGAGGGGGGAGCAGTACTTC
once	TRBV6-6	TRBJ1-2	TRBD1	CASNAPGQSYNYGYTF	TGTGCCAGCAACGCACCGGGACAGAGTTATAACTATGGCTACACCTTC
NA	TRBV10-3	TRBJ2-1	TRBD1	CAITPGQTYNEQFF	TGTGCCATCACCCCGGGACAGACCTACAATGAGCAGTTCTTC
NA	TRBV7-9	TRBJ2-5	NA	CASSFYREQETQYF	TGTGCCAGCAGCTTCTACAGGGAACAAGAGACCCAGTACTTC
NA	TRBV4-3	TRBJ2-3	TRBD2	CASSQEVAGFTDTQYF	TGCGCCAGCAGCCAAGAGGTAGCGGGCTTCACAGATACGCAGTATTTT
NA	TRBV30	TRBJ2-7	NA	CAWRRRTYEQYF	TGTGCCTGGAGACGGAGAACCTACGAGCAGTACTTC
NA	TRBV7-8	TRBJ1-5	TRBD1	CASSLEGSQGVNQPQHF	TGTGCCAGCAGCCTAGAAGGTAGTCAGGGGGTCAATCAGCCCCAGCATTTT
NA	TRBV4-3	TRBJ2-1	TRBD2	CASSPGLGAYEQFF	TGCGCCAGCAGCCCTGGACTAGGAGCCTATGAGCAGTTCTTC
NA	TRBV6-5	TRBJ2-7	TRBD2	CASSLLAGRYEQYF	TGTGCCAGCAGTCTCCTAGCGGGGCGATACGAGCAGTACTTC
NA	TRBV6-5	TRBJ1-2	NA	CASSYDRGVGGYTF	TGTGCCAGCAGTTACGATCGGGGAGTAGGTGGCTACACCTTC
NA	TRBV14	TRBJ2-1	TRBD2	CASSQDLGLAGAISYNEQFF	TGTGCCAGCAGCCAAGACCTGGGGCTAGCGGGGGCCATTTCCTACAATGAGCAGTTCTTC
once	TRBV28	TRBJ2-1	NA	CAITILRNEQFF	TGTGCCATCACAATTTTGCGGAATGAGCAGTTCTTC
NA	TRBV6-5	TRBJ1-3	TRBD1	CASRPTGEGNTIYF	TGTGCCAGCAGACCGACAGGGGAGGGAAACACCATATATTTT
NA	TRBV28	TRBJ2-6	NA	CASSFGGSGGANVLTF	TGTGCCAGCAGTTTCGGGGGTTCAGGTGGGGCCAACGTCCTGACTTTC
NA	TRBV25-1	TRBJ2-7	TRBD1	CASNRGYEQYF	TGTGCCAGCAACAGGGGGTACGAGCAGTACTTC
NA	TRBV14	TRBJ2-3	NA	CASSQSQRDFRSTDTQYF	TGTGCCAGCAGCCAAAGCCAGAGGGATTTTCGAAGCACAGATACGCAGTATTTT